The rows below give T cell receptor beta chains drawn from one sample of a study of T cell changes during pregnancy in multiple sclerosis. Data came from immunoSEQ multiplex PCR; TCRdb stores just in-frame clones and leaves some out. The table lists 70,000 to 75,000 clones, 85% to 95% of them singletons. The sample was peripheral blood, taken in the second trimester of pregnancy. All receptors come from a female donor in good health, enrolled as a control in a pregnancy study. The CDR3 runs from the conserved cysteine through the conserved F or W. D genes are given only for firm matches. Rows may omit the clone size; those that give it use once, few, many or a size class.

abundance,j_gene,v_gene,d_gene,CDR3aa,CDR3nt
NA,TRBJ2-2,TRBV6-5,TRBD1,CASRTGFTGELFF,TGTGCCAGCAGGACAGGGTTCACCGGGGAGCTGTTTTTT
NA,TRBJ1-2,TRBV15,TRBD1,CATSRETGDDGYTF,TGTGCCACCAGCAGAGAGACAGGGGACGATGGCTACACCTTC
NA,TRBJ1-1,TRBV7-3,TRBD1,CASSRTGALNTEAFF,TGTGCCAGCAGCCGGACAGGGGCCTTGAACACTGAAGCTTTCTTT
NA,TRBJ2-3,TRBV4-2,NA,CASSQTPYETDTQYF,TGTGCCAGCAGCCAAACGCCGTACGAGACAGATACGCAGTATTTT
NA,TRBJ1-4,TRBV19,NA,CASRAWEEDEKLFF,TGTGCCAGTAGGGCCTGGGAGGAGGATGAAAAACTGTTTTTT
NA,TRBJ1-5,TRBV27,TRBD1,CASSSSTGGWNQPQHF,TGTGCCAGCAGTTCATCTACAGGGGGCTGGAATCAGCCCCAGCATTTT
few,TRBJ1-5,TRBV19,NA,CASTNPLGSNSNQPQHF,TGTGCCAGTACCAACCCCCTTGGGAGCAATAGCAATCAGCCCCAGCATTTT
NA,TRBJ2-7,TRBV18,NA,CASSPSSYEQYF,TGTGCCAGCTCACCTAGCTCCTACGAGCAGTACTTC
NA,TRBJ2-1,TRBV9,TRBD2,CASSVARGGGANNEQFF,TGTGCCAGCAGCGTAGCTCGGGGCGGGGGGGCGAACAATGAGCAGTTCTTC
NA,TRBJ2-3,TRBV7-8,NA,CASSLAGASTDTQYF,TGTGCCAGCAGCTTAGCGGGGGCCAGCACAGATACGCAGTATTTT
NA,TRBJ2-3,TRBV9,NA,CASSVLGGGPDTQYF,TGTGCCAGCAGCGTACTCGGGGGTGGCCCAGATACGCAGTATTTT
few,TRBJ2-5,TRBV5-1,NA,CASSLVGAGGQETQYF,TGCGCCAGCAGCTTGGTAGGAGCCGGGGGTCAAGAGACCCAGTACTTC
NA,TRBJ1-4,TRBV7-9,NA,CASSLGDTRGEKLFF,TGTGCCAGCAGCTTAGGGGACACTCGGGGTGAAAAACTGTTTTTT
few,TRBJ1-6,TRBV27,NA,CASQPTVNSPLHF,TGTGCCAGCCAACCGACAGTGAATTCACCCCTCCACTTT
NA,TRBJ1-1,TRBV29-1,NA,CSVEFSGGTEAFF,TGCAGCGTTGAATTTTCGGGGGGCACTGAAGCTTTCTTT
NA,TRBJ1-1,TRBV19,NA,CASSPQAGTNTEAFF,TGTGCCAGTAGTCCGCAAGCAGGCACTAACACTGAAGCTTTCTTT
NA,TRBJ2-7,TRBV6-6,TRBD2,CASSYVAGVNYEQYF,TGTGCCAGCAGTTACGTGGCGGGGGTAAACTACGAGCAGTACTTC
NA,TRBJ2-5,TRBV12-5,TRBD1,CASAPGQTETQYF,TGTGCTAGTGCCCCGGGACAGACGGAGACCCAGTACTTC
NA,TRBJ1-5,TRBV6-1,NA,CASRQGGVSNQPQHF,TGTGCCAGCCGTCAAGGCGGGGTCAGCAATCAGCCCCAGCATTTT
NA,TRBJ1-5,TRBV19,NA,CASSRGGGVNQPQHF,TGTGCCAGTAGTAGAGGTGGAGGAGTTAATCAGCCCCAGCATTTT